This T cell receptor (beta chain) was retrieved from a study of blood T cells in healthy people across ages. Study-wide results and caveats: There were more naive CD4+ cells and higher diversity in long-lived donors than in aged donors.

V shed 2 bases and J shed 3 bases, with 10 bases lying between them. CDR1 and CDR2 from the germline V gene are MNHEY and SVGAGI. The CDR3 runs to 15 residues. Remarks on this clonotype: The target antigen is unknown.

Together with a sample-barcoded 5' primer, a J-beta primer mix was included in a second PCR lasting about 7 to 12 cycles. TCRdb re-analysed the 5' RACE reads in MiXCR, keeping a single row per CDR3 protein. The sample lists some 790,000 distinct CDR3 sequences; around 28% were seen once. Sequenced input: blood. This receptor was obtained from a woman of 80 years or more in good health. This rearrangement joins TRBV6-5 to TRBJ2-2, with D tentatively TRBD1 (5 bases). CDR3 sequence reads: CASSYGQGDTGELFF. The CDR3, as DNA: TGTGCCAGCAGTTACGGGCAGGGCGACACCGGGGAGCTGTTTTTT.